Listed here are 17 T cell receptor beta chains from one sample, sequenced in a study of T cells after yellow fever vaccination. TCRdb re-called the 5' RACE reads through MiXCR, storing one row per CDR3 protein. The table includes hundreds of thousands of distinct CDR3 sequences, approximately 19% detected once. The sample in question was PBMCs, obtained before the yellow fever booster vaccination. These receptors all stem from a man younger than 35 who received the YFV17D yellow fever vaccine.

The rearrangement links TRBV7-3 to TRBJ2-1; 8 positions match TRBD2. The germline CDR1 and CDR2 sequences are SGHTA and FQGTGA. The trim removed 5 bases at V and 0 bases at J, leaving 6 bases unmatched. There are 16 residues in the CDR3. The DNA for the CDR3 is TGTGCCAGCAGCCCAAATGCGGGGGGCTCCTACAATGAGCAGTTCTTC. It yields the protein CASSPNAGGSYNEQFF. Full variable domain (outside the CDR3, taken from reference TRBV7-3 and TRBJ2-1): GAGVSQTPSNKVTEKGKYVELRCDPISGHTALYWYRQSLGQGPEFLIYFQGTGAADDSGLPNDRFFAVRPEGSVSTLKIQRTERGDSAVYLCASSPNAGGSYNEQFFGPGTRLTVL.

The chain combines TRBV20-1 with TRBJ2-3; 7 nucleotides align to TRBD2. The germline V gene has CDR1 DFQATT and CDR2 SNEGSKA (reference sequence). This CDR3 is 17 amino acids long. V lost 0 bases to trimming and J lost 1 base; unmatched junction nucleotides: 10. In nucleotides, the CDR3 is TGCAGTGCTAGAGATACGGGTTTCGCGGGGGGCACAGATACGCAGTATTTT. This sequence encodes CSARDTGFAGGTDTQYF.

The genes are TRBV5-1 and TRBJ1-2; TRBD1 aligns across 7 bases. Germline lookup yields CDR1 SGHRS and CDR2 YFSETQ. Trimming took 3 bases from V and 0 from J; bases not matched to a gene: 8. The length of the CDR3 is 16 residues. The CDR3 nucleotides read TGCGCCAGCAGCTGGATAACAGGGGCGTCTAACTATGGCTACACCTTC. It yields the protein CASSWITGASNYGYTF.

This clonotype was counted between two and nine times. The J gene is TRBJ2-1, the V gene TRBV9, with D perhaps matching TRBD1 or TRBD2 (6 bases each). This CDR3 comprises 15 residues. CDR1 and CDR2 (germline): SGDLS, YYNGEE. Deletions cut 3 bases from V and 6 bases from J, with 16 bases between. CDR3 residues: CASSELGLQGNEQFF. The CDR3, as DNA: TGTGCCAGCAGCGAGCTAGGACTACAGGGCAATGAGCAGTTCTTC.

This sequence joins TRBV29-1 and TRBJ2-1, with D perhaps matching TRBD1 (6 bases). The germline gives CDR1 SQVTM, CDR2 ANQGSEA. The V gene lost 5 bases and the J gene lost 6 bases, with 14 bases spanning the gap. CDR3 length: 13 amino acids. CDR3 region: CSVRGTQVNEQFF. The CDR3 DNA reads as TGCAGCGTTAGGGGGACACAGGTCAATGAGCAGTTCTTC.

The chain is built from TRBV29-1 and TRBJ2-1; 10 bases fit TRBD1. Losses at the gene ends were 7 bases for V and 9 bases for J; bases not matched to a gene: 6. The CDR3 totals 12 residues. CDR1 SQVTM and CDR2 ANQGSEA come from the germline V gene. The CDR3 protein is CSAWTGGGEQFF. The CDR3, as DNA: TGCAGCGCATGGACAGGGGGGGGTGAGCAGTTCTTC.

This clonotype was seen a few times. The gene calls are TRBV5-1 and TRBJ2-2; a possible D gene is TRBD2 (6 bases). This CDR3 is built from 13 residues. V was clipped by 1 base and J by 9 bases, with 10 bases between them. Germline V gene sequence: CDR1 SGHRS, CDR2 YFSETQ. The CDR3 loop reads CASSLLGGRELFF. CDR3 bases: TGCGCCAGCAGCTTGTTGGGGGGAAGGGAGCTGTTTTTT.

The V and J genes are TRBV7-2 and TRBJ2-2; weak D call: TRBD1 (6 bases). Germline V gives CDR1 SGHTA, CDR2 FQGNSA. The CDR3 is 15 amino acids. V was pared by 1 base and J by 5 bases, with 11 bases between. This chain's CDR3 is CASSLVQGPTGELFF. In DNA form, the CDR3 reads TGTGCCAGCAGCTTAGTTCAGGGGCCGACCGGGGAGCTGTTTTTT.

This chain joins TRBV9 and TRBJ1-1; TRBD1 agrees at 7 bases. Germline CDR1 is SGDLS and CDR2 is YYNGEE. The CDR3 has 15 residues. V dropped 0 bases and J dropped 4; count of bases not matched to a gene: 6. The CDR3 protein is CASSVGDRASTEAFF. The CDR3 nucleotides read TGTGCCAGCAGCGTAGGAGACAGGGCTAGCACTGAAGCTTTCTTT.

The CDR3 protein is CASSQGGRGGTYEQYV. CDR3 bases: TGCGCCAGCAGCCAAGGCGGAAGGGGGGGGACCTACGAGCAGTACGTC. V usage is TRBV4-1 and J usage is TRBJ2-7; tentatively, D is TRBD2 (7 bases). The V gene lost 1 base and the J gene lost 2 bases, with 15 bases spanning the gap. The V gene's germline CDR1 is MGHRA and CDR2 YSYEKL. This CDR3 is 16 amino acids long.

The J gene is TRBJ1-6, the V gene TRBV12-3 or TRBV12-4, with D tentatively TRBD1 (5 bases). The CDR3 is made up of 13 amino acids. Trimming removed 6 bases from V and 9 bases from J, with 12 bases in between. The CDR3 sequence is CASRLDSGSPLHF. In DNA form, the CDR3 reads TGTGCCAGCAGGCTAGACAGTGGTTCACCCCTCCACTTT.

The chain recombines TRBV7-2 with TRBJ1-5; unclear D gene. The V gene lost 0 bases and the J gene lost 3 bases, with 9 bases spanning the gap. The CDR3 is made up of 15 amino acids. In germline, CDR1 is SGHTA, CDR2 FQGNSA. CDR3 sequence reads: CASSLAGIANQPQHF. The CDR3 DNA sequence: TGTGCCAGCAGCTTAGCCGGGATTGCCAATCAGCCCCAGCATTTT.

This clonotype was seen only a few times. The CDR3 sequence is CASSSSDRGYNEQFF. In DNA form, the CDR3 reads TGTGCCAGCTCATCGTCGGACAGGGGTTACAATGAGCAGTTCTTC. The chain is built from TRBV18 and TRBJ2-1; the match to TRBD1 covers 9 bases. Germline trimming cut 5 bases from V and 4 bases from J; bases unmatched to any gene: 6. Per germline, CDR1 KGHSH and CDR2 LQKENI. The CDR3 is 15 residues long.

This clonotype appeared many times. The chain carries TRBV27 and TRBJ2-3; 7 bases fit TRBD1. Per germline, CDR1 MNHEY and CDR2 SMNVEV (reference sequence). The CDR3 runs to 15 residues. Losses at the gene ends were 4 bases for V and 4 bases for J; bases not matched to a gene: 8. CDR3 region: CASSSPFDRADTQYF. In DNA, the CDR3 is TGTGCCAGCAGTTCTCCGTTCGACAGGGCAGATACGCAGTATTTT.

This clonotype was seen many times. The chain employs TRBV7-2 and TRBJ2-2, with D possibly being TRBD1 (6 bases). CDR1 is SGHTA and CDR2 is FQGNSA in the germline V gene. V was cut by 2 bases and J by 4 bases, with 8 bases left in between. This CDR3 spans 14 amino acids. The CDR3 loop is CASSLQGSTGELFF. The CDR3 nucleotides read TGTGCCAGCAGCTTACAGGGGAGCACCGGGGAGCTGTTTTTT.

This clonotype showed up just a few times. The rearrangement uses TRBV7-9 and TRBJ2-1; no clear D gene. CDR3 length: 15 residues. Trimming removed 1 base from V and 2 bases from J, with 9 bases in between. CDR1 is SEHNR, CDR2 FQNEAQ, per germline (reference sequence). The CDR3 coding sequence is TGTGCCAGCAGCTTAGTACTATCGACCTACAATGAGCAGTTCTTC. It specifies CASSLVLSTYNEQFF.

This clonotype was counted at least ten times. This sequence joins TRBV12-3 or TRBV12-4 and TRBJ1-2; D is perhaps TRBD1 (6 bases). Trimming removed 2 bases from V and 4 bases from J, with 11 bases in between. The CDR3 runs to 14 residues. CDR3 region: CASSLQGSAYGYTF. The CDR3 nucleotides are TGTGCCAGCAGTTTACAGGGGTCGGCCTATGGCTACACCTTC.